Ten or more counts support the clone carrying this T cell receptor beta chain. Its antigen remains unknown. The time point: newly diagnosed GD, antithyroid drugs for less than 3 months. There was RNA extracted from PBMCs, and the TCR library was made from it. The germline CDR1 and CDR2 sequences are DFQATT and SNEGSKA (reference sequence). The V gene lost 1 base and the J gene lost 0 bases, with 18 bases spanning the gap. There are 17 residues in the CDR3. The data belong to a study of regulatory T cells in long-lasting Graves disease. Regarding the study as a whole: Less diverse TCR repertoires were seen in persistent Graves' patients than in newly diagnosed ones. Persistent disease showed a preference for TRBV28, TRBJ1-2 and TRBJ2-5.

Construction of TCR beta libraries relied on iRepertoire HTBI primers and on Arm-PCR targeting CDR3 regions. TCRdb ran MiXCR on the multiplex PCR reads and lists one entry per CDR3 protein. The sample shows fewer than 550,000 distinct CDR3 sequences, about a sixth of them seen only once. This sample was also put to use in a study of T cells in Graves' hyperthyroidism and ophthalmopathy. According to that study: Carried out on the TCR CDR3, a first-round RT-PCR used the HTBI primer set. Also found in blood were most expanded thyroid clonotypes above 0.001.

This sequence joins TRBV20-1 and TRBJ1-1; D is undetermined. The sample in question was peripheral blood mononuclear cells (PBMCs), obtained at new diagnosis, from a patient treated with antithyroid drugs. The TCR originated in a woman aged 18-29 years with Graves disease. CDR3 protein: CSARVLGSGMVNTEAFF. The DNA of the CDR3 is TGCAGTGCTAGAGTTTTGGGATCGGGTATGGTGAACACTGAAGCTTTCTTT.